The rows below give T cell receptor beta chains drawn from one sample of a study of CD8 T cells in ankylosing spondylitis. In TCRdb, the 5' RACE reads were re-called with MiXCR into one record per CDR3 protein. This sample has 130,000 or so distinct CDR3 sequences, with under 20% found just once. Sequences were obtained from blood, either unsorted or a sorted T cell fraction (not recorded which). Source of these receptors: a male donor with ankylosing spondylitis. Each CDR3 is given with its conserved first and last residue. D genes are given only for firm matches. The size field is filled for only some rows; it gives once, few, many or a size class.

V gene	clone size	D gene	J gene	CDR3 DNA	CDR3 protein
TRBV12-3/TRBV12-4	few	TRBD2	TRBJ2-1	TGTGCCAGCAGTTTAGCGCTACTAGCGGGATACAATGAGCAGTTCTTC	CASSLALLAGYNEQFF
TRBV2	few	.	TRBJ1-1	TGTGCCAGCAGTGAAGCTGGGGAAGCTTTCTTT	CASSEAGEAFF
TRBV20-1	few	.	TRBJ1-6	TGCAGTGCTAGAGACCGAGGATCGAGAAATTCACCCCTCCACTTT	CSARDRGSRNSPLHF
TRBV6-1	few	.	TRBJ2-1	TGTGCCAGCAGTGAAATGCCCGGGGCAGCAAACAATGAGCAGTTCTTC	CASSEMPGAANNEQFF
TRBV6-5	.	.	TRBJ2-3	TGTGCCAGCAGTTACCCGACGTCGAGGCGCACAGATACGCAGTATTTT	CASSYPTSRRTDTQYF
TRBV15	once	.	TRBJ1-2	TGTGCCACCAGCAGAGATCAGCCTCTAGTACGCTACACCTTC	CATSRDQPLVRYTF
TRBV7-8	few	.	TRBJ1-5	TGTGCCAGCAGCTTAGTTGAGGGGCCCTATCAGCCCCAGCATTTT	CASSLVEGPYQPQHF
TRBV20-1	few	.	TRBJ1-1	TGCAGTGCTAGCGGCAACACTGAAGCTTTCTTT	CSASGNTEAFF
TRBV4-1	few	.	TRBJ1-6	TGCGCCAGCAGCCAAGGAGCTGGGGCTTCACCCCTCCACTTT	CASSQGAGASPLHF
TRBV9	few	.	TRBJ2-3	TGTGCCAGCAGCGTCTTTAGCAGGCAGGGGCCCACAGATACGCAGTATTTT	CASSVFSRQGPTDTQYF
TRBV12-3/TRBV12-4	.	.	TRBJ2-1	TGTGCCAGCGGGGGATGGGTCTCCTACAATGAGCAGTTCTTC	CASGGWVSYNEQFF
TRBV6-5	few	.	TRBJ2-7	TGTGCCAGCAGTGACCGACGGTACGAGCAGTACTTC	CASSDRRYEQYF
TRBV7-9	.	.	TRBJ1-5	TGTGCCAGCAGCTCCTCAGAAATCGGGCAAAGCAATCAGCCCCAGCATTTT	CASSSSEIGQSNQPQHF
TRBV2	.	.	TRBJ2-1	TGTGCCATCCCGGGACTGATATTTGGTGAGCAGTTCTTC	CAIPGLIFGEQFF
TRBV7-9	.	.	TRBJ2-7	TGTGCCAGCAGCTTACAGCGGGCTAGCTCCTACGAGCAGTACTTC	CASSLQRASSYEQYF
TRBV5-5	.	TRBD1	TRBJ2-2	TGTGCCAGCAGCAACCGGGACAGTCTAGCCGGGGAGCTGTTTTTT	CASSNRDSLAGELFF
TRBV27	few	TRBD2	TRBJ2-1	TGTGCCAGCAGTTTATCAGGGAGCGGGGCTTACAATGAGCAGTTCTTC	CASSLSGSGAYNEQFF
TRBV2	few	TRBD1	TRBJ2-1	TGTGCCAGCAGTGTCAATTTCAGGGGGCTCAGATCTGGTGAGCAGTTCTTC	CASSVNFRGLRSGEQFF
TRBV4-1	few	TRBD2	TRBJ2-1	TGCGCCAGCAGCCGTGGACTAGTGATGTTCTTC	CASSRGLVMFF
TRBV27	.	TRBD2	TRBJ2-4	TGTGCCAGCAGTGGCGGGGGAAACATTCAGTACTTC	CASSGGGNIQYF
TRBV7-2	few	.	TRBJ2-6	TGTGCCAGCAGCTTAGCCCCTAGTGGCTCTGGGGCCAACGTCCTGACTTTC	CASSLAPSGSGANVLTF
TRBV19	.	.	TRBJ2-3	TGTGCCAGTAGTCCCCGGCAGGGGTTGACAGATACGCAGTATTTT	CASSPRQGLTDTQYF
TRBV5-8	.	TRBD2	TRBJ2-7	TGTGCCAGCAGCTTGAATGCGGGAGGCCTATCCTACGAGCAGTACTTC	CASSLNAGGLSYEQYF
TRBV6-2/TRBV6-3	few	.	TRBJ2-5	TGTGCCAGCAGTTTAGTGAACCAAGAGACCCAGTACTTC	CASSLVNQETQYF
TRBV28	few	.	TRBJ2-3	TGTGCCAGCAGTTCCTTAGGGGACGGAAGCACAGATACGCAGTATTTT	CASSSLGDGSTDTQYF
TRBV5-5	.	.	TRBJ2-7	TGTGCCAGCAGCCTCTCGGACAGTCCCTACGAGCAGTACTTC	CASSLSDSPYEQYF
TRBV7-2	.	TRBD1	TRBJ2-7	TGTGCCAGCAGCCCGTGGGACAGGGGTGCCTACGAGCAGTACTTC	CASSPWDRGAYEQYF
TRBV9	.	.	TRBJ2-7	TGTGCCAGCAGCGCCGGGCGGGGGCTCAGCTACGAGCAGTACTTC	CASSAGRGLSYEQYF
TRBV6-5	.	.	TRBJ1-1	TGTGCCAGCAGTTACTCATCCGGACTCCCGGGTGCTTTCTTT	CASSYSSGLPGAFF
TRBV7-9	few	TRBD1	TRBJ2-3	TGTGCCAGCAGCCCCGGGACAGGGGCTCCTTATACGCAGTATTTT	CASSPGTGAPYTQYF
TRBV2	.	TRBD1	TRBJ1-2	TGTGCCAGCGGGACAGTGGTTAACTATGGCTACACCTTC	CASGTVVNYGYTF
TRBV7-2	.	.	TRBJ2-3	TGTGCCAGCAGCAGAACTAGCACAGATACGCAGTATTTT	CASSRTSTDTQYF
TRBV10-3	few	TRBD1	TRBJ2-7	TGTGCCATCAGTGAGCCAGATCCGGGACAGTACGAGCAGTACTTC	CAISEPDPGQYEQYF
TRBV29-1	.	TRBD2	TRBJ2-5	TGCAGCGTTGAGCGGTGGGAGGGCCCTCAGTCCCAGTACTTC	CSVERWEGPQSQYF
TRBV27	.	.	TRBJ2-7	TGTGCCAGCAGTTCCCCTCTCAGCTCCTACGGCGAGCAGTACTTC	CASSSPLSSYGEQYF
TRBV25-1	.	TRBD2	TRBJ2-3	TGTGCCAGCAGCGGAAGGACTAGCGATCGCACAGATACGCAGTATTTT	CASSGRTSDRTDTQYF
TRBV6-1	few	.	TRBJ2-1	TGTGCCAGCAGTAGCTACAGGGACCATGAGCAGTTCTTC	CASSSYRDHEQFF
TRBV12-3/TRBV12-4	.	.	TRBJ2-1	TGTGCCAGCAGTTTTCCGGGACGTTCCTACAATGAGCAGTTCTTC	CASSFPGRSYNEQFF
TRBV24-1	many	.	TRBJ2-2	TGTGCCACCAGTGATTTTCCCGGGGAGCTGTTTTTT	CATSDFPGELFF
TRBV11-2	.	.	TRBJ2-7	TGTGCCAGCAGCTTAGTCCCTTTAGGGCCCGAGCAGTACTTC	CASSLVPLGPEQYF
TRBV29-1	few	.	TRBJ2-1	TGCAGCGTTGAAGGGTCAGAGGGAACCTACAATGAGCAGTTCTTC	CSVEGSEGTYNEQFF
TRBV29-1	few	.	TRBJ1-2	TGCAGCGTTGGGGCGGCTAACTATGGCTACACCTTC	CSVGAANYGYTF
TRBV7-9	.	.	TRBJ2-2	TGTGCCAGCAGTTCGGGGCTACTAGATTTAACCGGGGAGCTGTTTTTT	CASSSGLLDLTGELFF
TRBV24-1	few	.	TRBJ2-2	TGTGCCACCAGTGATTTGCCCGGGGAGCTGTTTTTT	CATSDLPGELFF
TRBV9	.	TRBD2	TRBJ2-7	TGTGCCAGCAGCCCCCATAGCGGGTGGAAGGGTGAGCAGTACTTC	CASSPHSGWKGEQYF
TRBV6-5	.	.	TRBJ2-1	TGTGCCAGCAGTTACATGAGTGGGACGAGCTCCTACAATGAGCAGTTCTTC	CASSYMSGTSSYNEQFF
TRBV7-9	few	.	TRBJ2-7	TGTGCCAGCAGCTTGGGCAGGGGACCTGCCTACGAGCAGTACTTC	CASSLGRGPAYEQYF
TRBV20-1	.	TRBD1	TRBJ2-7	TGCTGTGCTAGAACCGGGACAGGGATTCCCGACTACGAGCAGTACTTC	CCARTGTGIPDYEQYF
TRBV29-1	few	.	TRBJ2-5	TGCAGCGAGACGACAGGACCCCAAGAGACCCAGTACTTC	CSETTGPQETQYF
TRBV10-3	.	.	TRBJ1-5	TGTGCCATCAGTGAGTCAGACTTCGAGGGGATTCAGCCCCAGCATTTT	CAISESDFEGIQPQHF
TRBV29-1	many	.	TRBJ2-2	TGCAGCGTGACGGGACACTCGAACACCGGGGAGCTGTTTTTT	CSVTGHSNTGELFF
TRBV29-1	many	TRBD2	TRBJ2-5	TGCAGCGTTGTACTAGCGGGATTACTCGAAGGGCCCATCCCATGGGAGACCCAGTACTTC	CSVVLAGLLEGPIPWETQYF
TRBV19	many	.	TRBJ2-7	TGTGCCAGTAGTAGTCGGACCAACTCCTACGAGCAGTACTTC	CASSSRTNSYEQYF
TRBV28	few	.	TRBJ1-1	TGTGCCAGCGGATCCGTGACGGATGAAGCTTTCTTT	CASGSVTDEAFF
TRBV5-6	.	TRBD2	TRBJ2-2	TGTGCCAGCAGCTTTAGCGGGAGGGCCGTCGGGGAGCTGTTTTTT	CASSFSGRAVGELFF
TRBV28	.	TRBD2	TRBJ2-1	TGTGCCAGCAGACAAGCGGGAGAAAGGGGCAATGAGCAGTTCTTC	CASRQAGERGNEQFF
TRBV5-1	.	TRBD2	TRBJ2-1	TGCGCCAGCAGCTTGGAGGCGGGGGTCTACAATGAGCAGTTCTTC	CASSLEAGVYNEQFF
TRBV4-1	many	.	TRBJ1-1	TGCGCCAGCAGCCAAGTGGACAGGAACACTGAAGCTTTCTTT	CASSQVDRNTEAFF